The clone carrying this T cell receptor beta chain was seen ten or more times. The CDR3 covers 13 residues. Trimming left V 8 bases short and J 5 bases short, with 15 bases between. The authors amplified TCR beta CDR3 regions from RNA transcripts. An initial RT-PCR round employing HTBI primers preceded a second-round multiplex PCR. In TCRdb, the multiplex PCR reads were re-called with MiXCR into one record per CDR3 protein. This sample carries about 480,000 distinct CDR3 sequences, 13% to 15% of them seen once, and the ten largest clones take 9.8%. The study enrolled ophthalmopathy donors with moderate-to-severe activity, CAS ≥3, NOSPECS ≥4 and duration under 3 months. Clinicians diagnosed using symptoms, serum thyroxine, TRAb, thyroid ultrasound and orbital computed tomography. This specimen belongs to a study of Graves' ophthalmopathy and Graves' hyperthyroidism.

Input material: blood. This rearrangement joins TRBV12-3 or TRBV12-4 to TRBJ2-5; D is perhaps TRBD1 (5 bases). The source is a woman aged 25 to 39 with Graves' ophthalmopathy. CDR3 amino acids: CASGYTDTETQYF. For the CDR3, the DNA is TGTGCCAGCGGTTATACGGACACGGAGACCCAGTACTTC.